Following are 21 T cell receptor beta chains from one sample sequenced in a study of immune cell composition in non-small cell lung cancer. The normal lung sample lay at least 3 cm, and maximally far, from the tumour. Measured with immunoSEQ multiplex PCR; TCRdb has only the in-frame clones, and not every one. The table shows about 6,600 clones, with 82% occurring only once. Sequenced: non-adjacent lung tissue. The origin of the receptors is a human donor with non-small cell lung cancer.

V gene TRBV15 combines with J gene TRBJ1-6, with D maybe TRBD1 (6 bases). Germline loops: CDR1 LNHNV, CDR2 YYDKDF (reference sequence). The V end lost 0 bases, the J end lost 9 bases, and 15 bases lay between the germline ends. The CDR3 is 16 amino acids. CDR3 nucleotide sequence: TGTGCCACCAGCAGAGAGGCAGGGGTACGTTCTTCACCCCTCCACTTT. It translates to CATSREAGVRSSPLHF.

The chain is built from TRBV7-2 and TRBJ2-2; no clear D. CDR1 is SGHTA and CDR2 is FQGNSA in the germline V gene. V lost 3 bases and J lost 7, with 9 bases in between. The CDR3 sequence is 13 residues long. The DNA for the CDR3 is TGTGCCAGCAGCTTTCTCTCGAGCGGGGAGCTGTTTTTT. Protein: CASSFLSSGELFF.

The CDR3 region is CASSAGLAGVGTYNEQFF. CDR3 sequence (DNA): TGTGCCAGCAGTGCGGGACTAGCGGGAGTAGGGACCTACAATGAGCAGTTCTTC. V is TRBV28 and J is TRBJ2-1; 14 bases line up with TRBD2. Germline CDR1 reads MDHEN; CDR2 reads SYDVKM. The CDR3 runs to 18 residues. The trim removed 5 bases at V and 2 bases at J, leaving 8 bases unmatched.

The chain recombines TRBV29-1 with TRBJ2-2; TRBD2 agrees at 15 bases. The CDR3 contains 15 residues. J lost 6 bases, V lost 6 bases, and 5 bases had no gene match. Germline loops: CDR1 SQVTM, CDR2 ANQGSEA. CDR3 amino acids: CSVGLAGGSPGELFF. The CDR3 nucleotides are TGCAGCGTAGGACTAGCGGGGGGGAGTCCCGGGGAGCTGTTTTTT.

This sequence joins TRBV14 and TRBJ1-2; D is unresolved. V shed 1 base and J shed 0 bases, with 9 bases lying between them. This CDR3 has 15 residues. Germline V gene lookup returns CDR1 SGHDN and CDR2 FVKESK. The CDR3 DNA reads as TGTGCCAGCAGCCAAGTAGGTGGAGCTAACTATGGCTACACCTTC. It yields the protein CASSQVGGANYGYTF.

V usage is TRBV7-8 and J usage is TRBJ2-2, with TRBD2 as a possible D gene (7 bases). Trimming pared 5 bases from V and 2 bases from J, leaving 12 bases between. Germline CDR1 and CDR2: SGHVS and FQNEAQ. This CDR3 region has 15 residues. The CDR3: CASSPWGGNTGELFF. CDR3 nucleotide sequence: TGTGCCAGCAGCCCATGGGGGGGCAACACCGGGGAGCTGTTTTTT.

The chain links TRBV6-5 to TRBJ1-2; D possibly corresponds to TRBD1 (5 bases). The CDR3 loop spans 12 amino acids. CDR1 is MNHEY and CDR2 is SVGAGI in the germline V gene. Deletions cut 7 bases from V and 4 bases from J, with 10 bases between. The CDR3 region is CASTDSAYGYTF. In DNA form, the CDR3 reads TGTGCCAGCACAGACAGTGCCTATGGCTACACCTTC.

This chain's CDR3 is CASSDPGLAAKNIQYF. In nucleotides, the CDR3 is TGTGCCAGCAGTGACCCCGGACTAGCGGCCAAAAACATTCAGTACTTC. The chain recombines TRBV6-1 with TRBJ2-4, with 9 bases matching TRBD2. Germline V gene sequence: CDR1 MNHNS, CDR2 SASEGT. The CDR3 is 16 residues long. V lost 3 bases, J lost 1 base, and 4 bases stayed unmatched.

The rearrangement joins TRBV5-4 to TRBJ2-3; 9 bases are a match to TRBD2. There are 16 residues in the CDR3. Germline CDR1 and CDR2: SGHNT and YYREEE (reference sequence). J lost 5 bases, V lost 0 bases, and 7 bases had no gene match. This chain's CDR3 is CASSLASGGRGDTQYF. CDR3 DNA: TGTGCCAGCAGCTTGGCGAGCGGGGGGAGGGGAGATACGCAGTATTTT.

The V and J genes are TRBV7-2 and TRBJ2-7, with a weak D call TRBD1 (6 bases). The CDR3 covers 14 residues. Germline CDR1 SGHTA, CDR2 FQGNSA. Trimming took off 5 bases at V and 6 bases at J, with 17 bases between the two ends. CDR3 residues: CASSADRFLFEQYF. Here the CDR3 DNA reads TGTGCCAGCAGCGCGGACAGATTCCTTTTCGAGCAGTACTTC.

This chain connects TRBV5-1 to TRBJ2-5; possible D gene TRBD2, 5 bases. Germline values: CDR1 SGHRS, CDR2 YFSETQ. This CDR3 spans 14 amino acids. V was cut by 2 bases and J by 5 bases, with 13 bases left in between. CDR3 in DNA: TGCGCCAGCAGCTTCCAACTAGATCAGGAGACCCAGTACTTC. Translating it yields CASSFQLDQETQYF.

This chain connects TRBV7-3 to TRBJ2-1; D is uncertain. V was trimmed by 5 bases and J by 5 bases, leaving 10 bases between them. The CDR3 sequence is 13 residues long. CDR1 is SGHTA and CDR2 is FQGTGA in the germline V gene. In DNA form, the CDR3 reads TGTGCCAGCAGCCCCGACGGAGACAATGAGCAGTTCTTC. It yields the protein CASSPDGDNEQFF.

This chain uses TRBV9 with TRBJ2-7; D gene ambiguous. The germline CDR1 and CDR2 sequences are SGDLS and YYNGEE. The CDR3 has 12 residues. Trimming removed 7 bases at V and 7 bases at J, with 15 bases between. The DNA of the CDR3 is TGTGCCAGCGGAGACCGCAGAGGAGAGCAGTACTTC. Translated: CASGDRRGEQYF.

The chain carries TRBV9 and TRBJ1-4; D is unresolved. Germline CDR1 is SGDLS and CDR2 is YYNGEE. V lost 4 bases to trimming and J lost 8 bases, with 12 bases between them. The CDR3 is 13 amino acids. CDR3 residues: CASSPSPGEKLFF. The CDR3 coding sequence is TGTGCCAGCAGCCCGTCACCGGGGGAAAAACTGTTTTTT.

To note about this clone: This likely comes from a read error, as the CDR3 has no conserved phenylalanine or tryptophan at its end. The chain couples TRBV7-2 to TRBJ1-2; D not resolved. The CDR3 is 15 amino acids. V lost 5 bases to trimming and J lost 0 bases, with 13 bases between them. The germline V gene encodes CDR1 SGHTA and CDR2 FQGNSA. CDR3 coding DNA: TGTGCCAGCAGCCGAAAGAAGGCGGCTAACTATGGCTACACCCTC. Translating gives CASSRKKAANYGYTL.

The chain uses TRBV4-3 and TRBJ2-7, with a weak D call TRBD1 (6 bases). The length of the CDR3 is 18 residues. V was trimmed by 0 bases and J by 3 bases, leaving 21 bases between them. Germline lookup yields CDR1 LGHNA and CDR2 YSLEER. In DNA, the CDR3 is TGCGCCAGCAGCCAAGATCGGGACATCTACGCGACCGTCTACGAGCAGTACTTC. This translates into CASSQDRDIYATVYEQYF.

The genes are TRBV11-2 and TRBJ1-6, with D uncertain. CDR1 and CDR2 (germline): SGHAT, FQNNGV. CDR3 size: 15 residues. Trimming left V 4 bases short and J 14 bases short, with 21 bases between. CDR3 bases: TGTGCCAGCAGCTCGTCCCAGAACCCCGCAACAGCCCTCCACTTT. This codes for CASSSSQNPATALHF.

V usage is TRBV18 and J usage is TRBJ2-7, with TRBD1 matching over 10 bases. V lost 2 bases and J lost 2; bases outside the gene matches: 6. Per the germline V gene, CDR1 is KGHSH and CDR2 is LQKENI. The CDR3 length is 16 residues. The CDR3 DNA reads TGTGCCAGCTCACCAGGGGGGACAGGGGTTGCCTACGAGCAGTACTTC. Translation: CASSPGGTGVAYEQYF.

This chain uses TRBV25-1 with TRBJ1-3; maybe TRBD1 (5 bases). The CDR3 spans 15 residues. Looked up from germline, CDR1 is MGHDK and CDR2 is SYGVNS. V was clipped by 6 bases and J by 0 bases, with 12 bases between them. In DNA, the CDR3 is TGTGCCAGCAGCAAAGACAGCAGCTCTGGAAACACCATATATTTT. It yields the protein CASSKDSSSGNTIYF.

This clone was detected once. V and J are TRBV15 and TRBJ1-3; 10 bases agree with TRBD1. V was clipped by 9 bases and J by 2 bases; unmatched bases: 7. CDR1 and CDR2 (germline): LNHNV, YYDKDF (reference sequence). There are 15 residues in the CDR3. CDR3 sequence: CATSPGQGTGNTIYF. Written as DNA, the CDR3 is TGTGCCACTTCACCGGGACAGGGGACTGGAAACACCATATATTTT.

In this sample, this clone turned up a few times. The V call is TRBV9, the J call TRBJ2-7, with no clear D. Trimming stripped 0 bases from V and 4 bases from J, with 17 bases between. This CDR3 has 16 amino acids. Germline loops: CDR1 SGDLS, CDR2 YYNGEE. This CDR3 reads CASSVAVSNAAYEQYF. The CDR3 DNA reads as TGTGCCAGCAGCGTAGCCGTTTCTAACGCCGCTTACGAGCAGTACTTC.